A single sample gave rise to the 6 T cell receptor beta chains below, sequenced in a study of T-cell memory formation after mild COVID-19. MiXCR, run by TCRdb on the 5' RACE reads, gives a single entry per CDR3 protein. The sample shows around 470,000 distinct CDR3 sequences, 20% of them seen only once. The specimen was PBMCs or a T cell subset sorted from them (not recorded which). These receptors were taken from an adult woman who had mild COVID-19 (a few samples of this study predate the infection). Cell type and time point are not known.

This clonotype was detected only a few times. The chain recombines TRBV4-1 with TRBJ1-2; D remains ambiguous. The CDR3 is 14 amino acids. The germline gives CDR1 MGHRA, CDR2 YSYEKL. V lost 4 bases and J lost 6, with 15 bases in between. CDR3 nucleotide sequence: TGCGCCAGCAGCCCCCCCGGGAATTACGATGGCTACACCTTC. Translated, it gives CASSPPGNYDGYTF.

The genes are TRBV9 and TRBJ1-1; D possibly corresponds to TRBD1 (5 bases). V lost 3 bases to trimming and J lost 4 bases, with 10 bases between them. CDR3 length: 13 residues. The germline CDR1 and CDR2 sequences are SGDLS and YYNGEE. As DNA, the CDR3 is TGTGCCAGCAGCGAGGGGTTCTCCACTGAAGCTTTCTTT. Amino acids: CASSEGFSTEAFF.

The chain combines TRBV29-1 with TRBJ2-2, with D perhaps assigned TRBD1 or TRBD2 (5 bases each). Between the trimmed V and J ends, which lost 3 bases and 4 bases, there was a span of 9 bases. The germline V gene has CDR1 SQVTM and CDR2 ANQGSEA. This CDR3 spans 13 amino acids. In DNA form, the CDR3 reads TGCAGCGTTGAGTGGGGGATCACCGGGGAGCTGTTTTTT. This sequence encodes CSVEWGITGELFF.

This clonotype appeared a few times. V gene TRBV29-1 combines with J gene TRBJ2-1; 7 bases align to TRBD2. Trimming took 6 bases from V and 4 from J; bases not matched to a gene: 9. This CDR3 spans 14 amino acids. Germline values: CDR1 SQVTM, CDR2 ANQGSEA. The CDR3 loop is CSVRPSGTYNEQFF. The CDR3 region has the DNA TGCAGCGTACGTCCTAGCGGCACTTACAATGAGCAGTTCTTC.

The V and J genes are TRBV5-1 and TRBJ2-1; 8 nucleotides line up with TRBD1. This CDR3 spans 16 amino acids. Germline-derived CDR1 and CDR2 are SGHRS and YFSETQ. V lost 4 bases to trimming and J lost 1 base; unmatched junction nucleotides: 7. The CDR3 spells CASSPFRQGSYNEQFF. The CDR3 bases are TGCGCCAGCAGCCCGTTTCGACAGGGGTCCTACAATGAGCAGTTCTTC.

This clonotype was seen only a few times. The chain has TRBV7-9 and TRBJ2-5; D tentatively fits TRBD1 or TRBD2 (5 bases each). CDR3 length: 15 amino acids. V was cut by 5 bases and J by 0 bases, with 13 bases left in between. Germline V gene sequence: CDR1 SEHNR, CDR2 FQNEAQ (reference sequence). The CDR3 reads CASSPPGPYQETQYF. As DNA, the CDR3 is TGTGCCAGCAGCCCCCCGGGGCCGTACCAAGAGACCCAGTACTTC.